The present T cell receptor beta chain was sequenced within a study of human versus mouse CDR3 diversity and MHC coevolution (dated by TCRdb to the late 2010s). Turning to the overall study: According to reports, the immunoSEQ assay can detect one in 200,000 T cells and keeps multiplex PCR amplification bias to a minimum. Valid reads per sample ranged from roughly 5.5 x 10^6 to 1.6 x 10^7 across mouse and human samples. The human cohort was made up of three healthy volunteer blood donors, who at collection were aged 30 to 40, 40 to 50 and 60 to 70, one donor in each range. Human naive CD4 T cell repertoires were used as a reference for TCR selection on multiple MHC II alleles and were compared with human-TCR-locus transgenic mice carrying single MHC II. The paper as a whole reports these results and caveats: On average, humans had more CDR3 deletions and insertions than mice, indicating greater exonuclease and TdT activity. Because human T cells were selected on six MHC II alleles, repertoire diversity in humans and mice was not considered directly comparable. The largest TCR beta repertoire, around 1.6 million clonotypes, was estimated by iCHAO1 for humans, a finding likely attributable to selection by multiple MHC II molecules. The lowest clonal inequality scores among all compared groups were observed in most of the three human donors.

A note on this clone: Its antigen is still unknown. Within one base of it there is no much larger clone, and no base qualities were kept.

Genomic DNA was extracted from the sorted cells using the QIAGEN blood and tissue kit and was quantified on a NanoDrop 1000. Deep sequencing and quantification of TCR alpha and beta chains were performed on the immunoSEQ platform by multiplex PCR of genomic DNA. As for how the authors treated the data: Annotation of the TCR sequences relied on IMGT gene and region definitions. Out-of-frame rearrangements were used as a proxy for the preselection repertoire and compared with in-frame clonotypes. The iCHAO1 estimator supplied with the immunoSEQ platform was used to estimate repertoire size. A Gini index based on the Lorenz curve was applied to in-frame amino acid clonotypes to measure clonal inequality. Shared clonotypes were counted with the intersect function of the R package tcR, and similarity was scored with the Jaccard index. Principal component analysis of V, J and V-J usage frequencies was run with the R prcomp function without normalization. TCRdb holds this immuneACCESS table with in-frame rearrangements only. Some clones are missing; in checked studies, unresolved V genes explain under half, and the rest has no known cause. V and J calls and clone size are given by that table; D and trimming were obtained from the DNA. The sample table lists 50,000 to 65,000 clones, 94% of them with a count of one. Clones ranked in the top ten supply approximately 17% of the sample.

Fluorescence-activated cell sorting was used to pull naive CD4 T cells, meaning cells that were CD45RO-negative and CD62L-positive, out of the PBMCs. Approximately 50 ml of fresh peripheral blood was collected from each donor, and PBMCs were isolated by Ficoll density centrifugation. All samples were sorted on a FACSAria III instrument and reached purity above 90%. The germline V gene provides CDR1 MNHEY and CDR2 SVGAGI. The CDR3 goes from the cysteine to the phenylalanine over 12 residues. The sequence is cut down to CDR3 DNA, 36 bases in frame from base 1. V and J lose 3 bases and 13 bases, and a span of 13 bases separates them.

The TCR sequence derives from a person aged 55 to 75 in good health. The chain couples TRBV6-5 to TRBJ2-1; TRBD1 is possibly the D segment (6 matching bases). Sequenced input: naive CD4+ T cells from blood. The cell subset or site label, as the study defines it: CD45RO-negative CD62L-positive naive CD4 T cells. The CDR3 reads CASSYIRGPQFF. The nucleotides are TGTGCCAGCAGTTATATCAGGGGTCCCCAGTTCTTC.